This T cell receptor beta chain was recorded in a study of spatial heterogeneity in lung cancer. Study details: The study consistently detected more beta-chain than alpha-chain sequences. General study findings and limits: Compared with follow-up, resection was when ubiquitous expanded tumor TCRs appeared in blood more.

This clonotype was recorded many times. Antigen specificity is unknown. Every TCR cDNA molecule carried a tag that served as a unique molecular identifier. MiXCR was run by TCRdb on the 5' RACE reads, yielding one entry per CDR3 protein. Among 49,000 or so distinct CDR3 sequences listed, about an eighth were seen once. V shed 2 bases, J shed 2 bases, and the junction held 7 bases outside the gene matches. CDR1 is SGHRS and CDR2 is YFSETQ in the germline V gene. This CDR3 comprises 17 residues. Time point here: sample taken at primary tumor resection. Sequencing of whole RNA from tumor, nontumor lung or frozen PBMC involved no sorting. Donors were roughly 72 untreated early-stage non-small cell lung cancer patients.

The TCR comes from a female donor with early-stage non-small cell lung cancer. The sequencing here drew on PBMCs, taken at surgery. The chain combines TRBV5-1 with TRBJ2-1, with TRBD1 matching 10 bases. The CDR3 loop is CASSFDRGRTPYNEQFF. The CDR3 DNA follows: TGCGCCAGCAGCTTCGACAGGGGGCGCACCCCCTACAATGAGCAGTTCTTC.